The clone carrying this TCR beta chain has more than one count but fewer than ten. Its antigen is unknown. The sample belongs to a study of neurological immune-mediated disorders. Broader study findings: The expanded clones of different subjects shared no CDR3 amino acid sequences (suggesting private repertoires in all groups).

Time point defined: longitudinal time-point 3. Unsorted libraries came from 2 million PBMCs stored at -80 °C. Synthesis of cDNA was accomplished via 5'RACE employing 10-nucleotide random UMIs. From 15-18 subjects, each sequencing run yielded over 160 million TCR-beta sequences. A single record per CDR3 protein comes from TCRdb applying MiXCR to the 5' RACE reads. The sample lists roughly 100,000 distinct CDR3 sequences, 9.5% to 14% occurring once. The clonotype comes from a female donor with HTLV-1-associated myelopathy (HAM/TSP). The sequenced material came from PBMCs.

The CDR3 DNA sequence: TGCGCCAGCGCCTCCTCGGGACAGGGTTTCGATGAGCAGTTCTTC. This sequence encodes CASASSGQGFDEQFF. The rearrangement links TRBV5-1 to TRBJ2-1, with 9 bases aligning to TRBD1. The CDR3 contains 15 residues. The junction had 13 bases not matched to a gene; V was cut back by 7 bases and J by 8 bases. Germline loops: CDR1 SGHRS, CDR2 YFSETQ.